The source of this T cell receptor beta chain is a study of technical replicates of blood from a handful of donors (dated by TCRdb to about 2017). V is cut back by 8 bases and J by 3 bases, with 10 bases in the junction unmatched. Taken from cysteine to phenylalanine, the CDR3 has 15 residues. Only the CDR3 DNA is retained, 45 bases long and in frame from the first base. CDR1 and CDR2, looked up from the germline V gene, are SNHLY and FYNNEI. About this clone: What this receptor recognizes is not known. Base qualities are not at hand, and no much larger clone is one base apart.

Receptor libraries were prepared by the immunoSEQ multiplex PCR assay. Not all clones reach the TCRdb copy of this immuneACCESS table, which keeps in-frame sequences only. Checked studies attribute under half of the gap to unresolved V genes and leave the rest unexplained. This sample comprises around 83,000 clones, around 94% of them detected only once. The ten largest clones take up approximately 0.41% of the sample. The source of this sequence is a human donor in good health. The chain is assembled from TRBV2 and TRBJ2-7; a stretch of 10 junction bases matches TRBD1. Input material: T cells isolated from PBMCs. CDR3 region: CASFTWTGGFYEQYF. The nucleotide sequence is TGTGCCAGCTTTACCTGGACAGGGGGGTTCTACGAGCAGTACTTC.